This passage covers 18 T cell receptor beta chains from one sample sequenced in a study of shared clonotypes between healthy human individuals (dated by TCRdb to 2018 to 2020). Preparation of the library involved the immunoSEQ multiplex PCR assay. TCRdb's version of the immuneACCESS table is confined to in-frame rearrangements and falls short of the full clone set. An unresolved V gene accounts for under half of the shortfall where checked; the remainder is of unknown origin. This sample lists some 1 million clones; about 77% were detected once. The ten most abundant clones make up 1.5% of the sample. What was sequenced was memory CD4+ T cells sorted from blood. Interpreted using the paper, the cell subset or site label stands for: CD45RA-negative fraction. These TCRs come from a man between 18 and 35 years old in good health.

This clone was picked up a small number of times. A single base is all that separates this from a far larger clone, so a read error is likely. Additional DNA sequences in this sample encode the identical CDR3. The V call is TRBV28, the J call TRBJ1-2; 9 bases map to TRBD1. The junction had 3 bases not matched to a gene; V was cut back by 6 bases and J by 4 bases. CDR1 MDHEN and CDR2 SYDVKM come from the germline V gene. This CDR3 is built from 13 residues. This CDR3 is CASSSGQGYGYTF. The CDR3 nucleotides are TGTGCCAGCAGCTCGGGACAGGGCTATGGCTACACCTTC.

The V call is TRBV12-5, the J call TRBJ2-1; D is perhaps TRBD2 (6 bases). There are 16 residues in the CDR3. The V gene's germline CDR1 is LGHNT and CDR2 FRNRAP. The V end lost 0 bases, the J end lost 3 bases, and 12 bases lay between the germline ends. The CDR3 region has the DNA TGTGCTAGTGGTTTGGTATGGGTGGAGGGCTACAATGAGCAGTTCTTC. It translates to CASGLVWVEGYNEQFF.

The rearrangement joins TRBV6-6 to TRBJ2-7; D possibly matches TRBD1 or TRBD2 (5 bases each). The germline gives CDR1 MNHNY, CDR2 SVGAGI (reference sequence). The CDR3 covers 14 residues. Trimming pared 5 bases from V and 6 bases from J, leaving 17 bases between. CDR3 in amino acids: CASSRGGSILEQYF. CDR3 coding DNA: TGTGCCAGCAGTCGGGGCGGGTCGATCCTCGAGCAGTACTTC.

This clone was recorded many times. J is TRBJ1-6 and V is TRBV7-9; 9 bases match TRBD1. This CDR3 is built from 17 residues. CDR1 and CDR2 from the germline V gene are SEHNR and FQNEAQ (reference sequence). J lost 8 bases, V lost 2 bases, and 10 bases had no gene match. CDR3 amino acids: CASSLRGQGIADSPLHF. CDR3 in DNA: TGTGCCAGCAGCTTACGCGGACAGGGGATAGCGGATTCACCCCTCCACTTT.

The gene calls are TRBV7-9 and TRBJ1-5; no definite D call. There are 13 residues in the CDR3. Looked up from germline, CDR1 is SEHNR and CDR2 is FQNEAQ (reference sequence). The ends were cut back, 3 bases at V and 5 bases at J, with 8 bases in the middle. CDR3 sequence: CASSFLGDQPQHF. CDR3 sequence (DNA): TGTGCCAGCAGCTTCTTAGGCGATCAGCCCCAGCATTTT.

The rearrangement uses TRBV6-1 and TRBJ2-7; 9 nucleotides agree with TRBD1. The CDR3 has 14 amino acids. V shed 1 base, J shed 5 bases, and the junction held 3 bases outside the gene matches. Germline assignment: CDR1 MNHNS and CDR2 SASEGT. In DNA form, the CDR3 reads TGTGCCAGCAGTGAAGGGACAGGGGCCCACGAGCAGTACTTC. Translating gives CASSEGTGAHEQYF.

This chain joins TRBV11-2 and TRBJ2-5, with 7 positions matching TRBD2. V lost 1 base to trimming and J lost 1 base; unmatched junction nucleotides: 3. The CDR3 extends over 15 amino acids. From germline, CDR1 is SGHAT and CDR2 FQNNGV. The CDR3 reads CASSLGTRLQETQYF. The CDR3, as DNA: TGTGCCAGCAGCTTAGGGACTAGACTCCAAGAGACCCAGTACTTC.

The V and J genes are TRBV15 and TRBJ2-3; 9 positions match TRBD2. V was clipped by 3 bases and J by 4 bases; unmatched bases: 5. Germline CDR1 is LNHNV and CDR2 is YYDKDF (reference sequence). The CDR3 spans 15 residues. CDR3 coding DNA: TGTGCCACCAGCAGCGATCTAGCGGGGTCAGATACGCAGTATTTT. Its translation: CATSSDLAGSDTQYF.

The V and J genes are TRBV7-9 and TRBJ1-1; no clear D. This CDR3 has 17 residues. Germline lookup yields CDR1 SEHNR and CDR2 FQNEAQ (reference sequence). V was pared by 3 bases and J by 2 bases, with 19 bases between. The CDR3 nucleotides are TGTGCCAGCAGCTTCTGGCCTCCGGGTCAGCCCAACACTGAAGCTTTCTTT. Translated: CASSFWPPGQPNTEAFF. The full variable domain, completed using reference TRBV7-9 and TRBJ1-1, is DTGVSQNPRHKITKRGQNVTFRCDPISEHNRLYWYRQTLGQGPEFLTYFQNEAQLEKSRLLSDRFSAERPKGSFSTLEIQRTEQGDSAMYLCASSFWPPGQPNTEAFFGQGTRLTVV.

This clone has a single count. The CDR3 sequence is CASSRTASYNEQFF. The CDR3 coding sequence is TGCGCCAGCAGTCGGACGGCTTCCTACAATGAGCAGTTCTTC. The V and J genes are TRBV5-1 and TRBJ2-1; D is ambiguous. The CDR3 extends over 14 amino acids. V was shortened by 5 bases and J by 1 base, with 10 bases between the two germline ends. Germline-derived CDR1 and CDR2 are SGHRS and YFSETQ.

J is TRBJ2-7 and V is TRBV30; no reliable D call. Deletions cut 2 bases from V and 6 bases from J, with 17 bases between. Germline V CDR1 and CDR2: GTSNPN, SVGIG (reference sequence). The CDR3 runs to 14 residues. The CDR3 DNA reads TGTGCCTGGAGTCAAGGGCCGGCAACCCCCGAGCAGTACTTC. This translates into CAWSQGPATPEQYF.

V usage is TRBV6-1 and J usage is TRBJ1-6; the D gene is possibly TRBD1 (5 bases). The V end was cut by 2 bases, the J end by 10 bases, with 18 bases between. Germline CDR1 MNHNS, CDR2 SASEGT. The CDR3 is 16 residues long. CDR3 nucleotide sequence: TGTGCCAGCAGTGAATATGCGGGGGGTCGTATCTCACCCCTCCACTTT. Translated, it gives CASSEYAGGRISPLHF.

This clone showed up just a few times. J is TRBJ1-1 and V is TRBV6-1, with D maybe TRBD1 (6 bases). The CDR3 contains 14 residues. With 2 bases removed from V and 3 bases from J, the gap between germline ends came to 10 bases. Germline V lookup: CDR1 MNHNS, CDR2 SASEGT. The CDR3 region has the DNA TGTGCCAGCAGTGAACAAGGGGGGCACACTGAAGCTTTCTTT. This sequence encodes CASSEQGGHTEAFF.

There are a few counts of this clone. The rearrangement uses TRBV5-4 and TRBJ1-1; D is ambiguous. Per the germline V gene, CDR1 is SGHNT and CDR2 is YYREEE (reference sequence). Trimming took 4 bases from V and 1 from J, leaving 17 bases between them. The CDR3 runs 16 residues. DNA of the CDR3: TGTGCCAGCAGCCCTCCCCCTCGGGGTGAGAACACTGAAGCTTTCTTT. Translating gives CASSPPPRGENTEAFF.

V gene TRBV6-5 combines with J gene TRBJ2-7, with D possibly being TRBD1 or TRBD2 (6 bases each). V lost 6 bases and J lost 3, with 15 bases in between. Germline CDR1 is MNHEY and CDR2 is SVGAGI. CDR3 length: 14 residues. This CDR3 is CASRLLGGNYEQYF. The CDR3 DNA sequence: TGTGCCAGCAGGCTACTGGGGGGCAACTACGAGCAGTACTTC.

This chain joins TRBV6-1 and TRBJ1-1, with TRBD1 matching 12 bases. The CDR3 spans 15 residues. Trimming cost V 7 bases and J 5 bases; bases outside gene matches: 8. CDR1 and CDR2 (germline): MNHNS, SASEGT. CDR3 residues: CASTGTGGGWTEAFF. The CDR3 region has the DNA TGTGCCAGCACCGGGACAGGGGGCGGATGGACTGAAGCTTTCTTT.

A word on this clone: The sample carries other DNA sequences with the same CDR3. This CDR3 reads CASSVTGNTEAFF. CDR3 nucleotides: TGTGCCAGCAGCGTGACAGGGAACACTGAAGCTTTCTTT. The chain recombines TRBV9 with TRBJ1-1; possibly TRBD1 for D (6 bases). The CDR3 runs to 13 residues. Per germline, CDR1 SGDLS and CDR2 YYNGEE. Deletions cut 2 bases from V and 1 base from J, with 6 bases between.

Remarks on this clone: This may stem from a read error, because a much larger clone lies one nucleotide away. This CDR3 is also generated by other DNA sequences in the sample. This chain connects TRBV5-1 to TRBJ2-7; 8 bases match TRBD1. The CDR3 has 14 amino acids. Germline lookup yields CDR1 SGHRS and CDR2 YFSETQ. CDR3 nucleotide sequence: TGCGCCAGCGGGTCGGGGCAGGGGGCCTATGAGCAGTACTTC. It yields the protein CASGSGQGAYEQYF.